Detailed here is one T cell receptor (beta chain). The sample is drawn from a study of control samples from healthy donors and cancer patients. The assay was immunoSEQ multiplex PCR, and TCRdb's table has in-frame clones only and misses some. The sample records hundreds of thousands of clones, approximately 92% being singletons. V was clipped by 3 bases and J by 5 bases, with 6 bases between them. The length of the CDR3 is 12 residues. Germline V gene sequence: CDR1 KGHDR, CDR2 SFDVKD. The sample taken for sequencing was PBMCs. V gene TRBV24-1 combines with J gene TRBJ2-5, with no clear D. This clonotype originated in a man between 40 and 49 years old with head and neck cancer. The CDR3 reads CATSDQWETQYF. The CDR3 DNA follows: TGTGCCACCAGTGATCAGTGGGAGACCCAGTACTTC.